This T cell receptor beta chain was captured in a study of T-cell memory formation after mild COVID-19. Concerning this clonotype: Antigen: not known.

Study results and limitations: Some responding clones appeared in pre-infection memory, suggesting cross-reactive memory joined.

TCRdb passed the 5' RACE reads through MiXCR, listing each CDR3 protein once. The sample consists of roughly 450,000 distinct CDR3 sequences, about 20% of them appearing once. The CDR3 consists of 15 residues. CDR1 and CDR2 (germline): ENHRY, SYGVKD. V dropped 7 bases and J dropped 1; count of bases not matched to a gene: 9. Sample: PBMCs or a T cell subset sorted from them (not recorded which). The rearrangement uses TRBV10-3 and TRBJ1-1; 7 nucleotides match TRBD1. The TCR was taken from an adult woman who had mild COVID-19 (a few samples of this study predate the infection). Cell type and time point are not known. As DNA, the CDR3 is TGTGCCATCAATAGCGGGACAGTCGCGAACACTGAAGCTTTCTTT. Its protein is CAINSGTVANTEAFF.